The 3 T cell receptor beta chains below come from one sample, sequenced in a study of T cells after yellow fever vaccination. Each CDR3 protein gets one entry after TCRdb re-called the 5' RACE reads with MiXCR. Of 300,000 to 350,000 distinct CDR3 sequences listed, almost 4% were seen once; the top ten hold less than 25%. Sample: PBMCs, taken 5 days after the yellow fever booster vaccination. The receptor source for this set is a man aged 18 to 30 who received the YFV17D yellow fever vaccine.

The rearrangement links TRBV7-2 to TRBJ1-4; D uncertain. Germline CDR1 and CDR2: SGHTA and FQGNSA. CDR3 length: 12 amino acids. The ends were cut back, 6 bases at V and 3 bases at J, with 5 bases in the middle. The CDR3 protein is CASRAPNEKLFF. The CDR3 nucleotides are TGTGCCAGCAGGGCCCCTAATGAAAAACTGTTTTTT.

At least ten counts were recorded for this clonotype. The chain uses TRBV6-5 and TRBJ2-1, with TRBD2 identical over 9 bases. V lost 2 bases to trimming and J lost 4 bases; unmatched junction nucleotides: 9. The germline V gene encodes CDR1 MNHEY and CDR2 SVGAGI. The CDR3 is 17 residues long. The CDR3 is CASSYTSLAGMYNEQFF. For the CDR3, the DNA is TGTGCCAGCAGTTACACCTCCCTAGCGGGGATGTACAATGAGCAGTTCTTC.

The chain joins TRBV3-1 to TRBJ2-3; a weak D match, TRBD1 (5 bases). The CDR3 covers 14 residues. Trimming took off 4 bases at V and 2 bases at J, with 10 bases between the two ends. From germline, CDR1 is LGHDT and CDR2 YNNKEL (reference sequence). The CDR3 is CASSPMTATDTQYF. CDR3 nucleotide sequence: TGTGCCAGCAGCCCAATGACAGCCACAGATACGCAGTATTTT.